These 10 T cell receptor beta chains originate from one sample sequenced in a study of CD8+CD57+ T cells in acquired aplastic anemia. Genomic DNA, the template, was used for profiling of the TCR beta VDJ and CDR3. MiXCR, run by TCRdb on the reads, gives a single entry per CDR3 protein. The top ten clones hold nearly 0.85% of a sample with 450,000 to 550,000 distinct CDR3 sequences, more than 25% of them seen once. Patients included in sequencing had previously demonstrated CD8+CD57+ cell expansion by flow cytometry. What was sequenced was sorted CD4+, CD8+, or CD8+CD57+ T cells (not recorded which) from PBMCs. All receptors come from a human donor with aplastic anemia.

This chain connects TRBV20-1 to TRBJ2-1; TRBD2 aligns across 10 bases. Looked up from germline, CDR1 is DFQATT and CDR2 is SNEGSKA (reference sequence). The CDR3 is 15 residues long. Trimming took 1 base from V and 2 from J; bases not matched to a gene: 2. The CDR3 DNA reads TGCAGTGCTAGAGCTCTAGCGGGGGCCTACAATGAGCAGTTCTTC. Translated, it gives CSARALAGAYNEQFF.

The CDR3 region is CASSPLAGGPNEQFF. CDR3 coding DNA: TGTGCCAGCAGCCCACTAGCGGGAGGGCCCAATGAGCAGTTCTTC. The gene calls are TRBV2 and TRBJ2-1; 13 bases are a match to TRBD2. J lost 6 bases, V lost 6 bases, and 5 bases had no gene match. CDR1 is SNHLY, CDR2 FYNNEI, per germline. The CDR3 contains 15 residues. Full variable domain (missing parts from reference TRBV2 and TRBJ2-1): EPEVTQTPSHQVTQMGQEVILRCVPISNHLYFYWYRQILGQKVEFLVSFYNNEISEKSEIFDDQFSVERPDGSNFTLKIRSTKLEDSAMYFCASSPLAGGPNEQFFGPGTRLTVL.

Note on this clonotype: A much more abundant neighbour one base away suggests this may be a read error. This chain joins TRBV5-6 and TRBJ1-2, with D uncertain. This CDR3 region has 15 residues. Germline loops: CDR1 SGHDT, CDR2 YYEEEE. The CDR3 spells CASSPSRTGGYGHTF. CDR3 bases: TGTGCCAGCAGCCCCAGTCGGACGGGTGGATATGGCCACACCTTC. Full variable domain (rest looked up from reference TRBV5-6 and TRBJ1-2): DAGVTQSPTHLIKTRGQQVTLRCSPKSGHDTVSWYQQALGQGPQFIFQYYEEEERQRGNFPDRFSGHQFPNYSSELNVNALLLGDSALYLCASSPSRTGGYGHTFGSGTRLTVV.

A remark on this clonotype: This may come from a read error, since a much larger clone is one base off. The chain has TRBV7-9 and TRBJ2-7, with TRBD1 identical over 7 bases. The length of the CDR3 is 16 residues. Germline V gene sequence: CDR1 SEHNR, CDR2 FQNEAQ (reference sequence). CDR3 sequence reads: CASSLWPVTGNYEQHF. The CDR3 DNA follows: TGTGCCAGCAGCTTATGGCCGGTGACAGGGAACTACGAGCAGCACTTC.

In its sample, this clonotype was seen a few times. The chain couples TRBV6-1 to TRBJ2-3; TRBD2 is a possible D gene (5 bases). The CDR3 loop spans 14 amino acids. Germline loops: CDR1 MNHNS, CDR2 SASEGT. Trimming took off 3 bases at V and 5 bases at J, with 12 bases between the two ends. CDR3 protein: CASSEEAWVDTQYF. As DNA, the CDR3 is TGTGCCAGCAGTGAGGAGGCATGGGTAGATACGCAGTATTTT.

Regarding this clonotype: This could be a read error, since a much larger clone is one nucleotide away. CDR3 sequence: CSASYSYERYF. CDR3 coding DNA: TGCAGTGCGAGTTACTCCTACGAGCGGTACTTC. The chain has TRBV20-1 and TRBJ2-7; D unclear. There are 11 residues in the CDR3. Germline CDR1 DFQATT, CDR2 SNEGSKA (reference sequence).

This clonotype was observed many times. This sequence joins TRBV25-1 and TRBJ1-4, with D hard to call. The CDR3 covers 14 residues. Trimming cost V 3 bases and J 4 bases, with 9 bases left between them. The germline V gene encodes CDR1 MGHDK and CDR2 SYGVNS. CDR3 protein: CASSDTVLNEKLFF. The CDR3 DNA follows: TGTGCCAGCAGTGATACAGTTCTTAATGAAAAACTGTTTTTT.

The chain links TRBV29-1 to TRBJ2-7; 10 nucleotides align to TRBD1. The CDR3 is made up of 17 amino acids. In germline, CDR1 is SQVTM, CDR2 ANQGSEA. V shed 6 bases, J shed 2 bases, and the junction held 16 bases outside the gene matches. The CDR3 nucleotides read TGCAGCGTCGGGACAGGGGCCTCGGTCGGGGTTACCTACGAGCAGTACTTC. Residues: CSVGTGASVGVTYEQYF.

The sample holds a few counts of this clonotype. V usage is TRBV7-9 and J usage is TRBJ1-4; 7 bases fit TRBD1. CDR3 length: 15 amino acids. CDR1 and CDR2 from the germline V gene are SEHNR and FQNEAQ (reference sequence). V dropped 1 base and J dropped 8; count of bases not matched to a gene: 7. The CDR3 loop reads CASSLGDRDEEKLFF. In DNA form, the CDR3 reads TGTGCCAGCAGCTTAGGTGACAGGGACGAGGAAAAACTGTTTTTT.

The chain couples TRBV19 to TRBJ2-1, with D unresolved. The CDR3 is made up of 12 amino acids. V gave up 8 bases and J gave up 3 bases, with 8 bases separating them. The germline gives CDR1 LNHDA, CDR2 SQIVND (reference sequence). CDR3 loop: CASQISYNEQFF. CDR3 DNA: TGTGCCAGTCAAATCAGCTACAATGAGCAGTTCTTC.